This T cell receptor (beta chain) was captured by sequencing in a study of shared clonotypes between healthy human individuals (dated by TCRdb to 2020 to 2021). Concerning the study at large: The cohort comprised a couple of women and a few men aged 18 to 49 years. To increase sequencing depth and limit assay-specific biases, TCR repertoire library preparation and sequencing were carried out by different laboratories using diverse techniques. To estimate repertoire size and how much clonotypes are shared between individuals, the study performed deep sequencing of blood TCR repertoires from 4 to 6 healthy adults. Per donor, leukapheresis produced somewhere between about 0.8 and 9 billion PBMCs. For each donor, CD4 naive and CD4 memory were each given three plates, CD8 naive was given two plates, and CD8 memory was given one plate.

Using the deep immunoSEQ assay, TCR CDR3 regions were amplified from genomic DNA by multiplex PCR. Extracted genomic DNA from each cell subset was distributed evenly across all wells of several immunoSEQ 96-well plates, and each plate was treated as a replicate. For sorted subsets, roughly 0.2 ug genomic DNA, equal to 30,000 or so T cell genomes, was loaded into each replicate PCR. Purified libraries were measured with a Qubit 3.0 fluorometer, size-checked on a Bioanalyzer 2100, and measured again with the KAPA Library Quantification kit. Every immunoSEQ 96-well plate was sequenced on a separate single-read 150-cycle Illumina NextSeq 550 flow cell. Under the source paper's analysis protocol: The immunoSEQ output contained only junctional sequences without quality scores, so filtering could not match that applied to full-length reads. Sequences were annotated with PyIR, a Python wrapper for IgBLAST v1.9, using IMGT germline references to assign V/J genes and CDR3. Reads with weak V/J assignments (E-value above 1e-6), missing CDR3, stop codons, out-of-frame junctions, or ambiguous translated residues were removed. V3J clonotypes were defined by identical inferred V gene, J gene, and CDR3 amino acid sequence. Percentage overlap between repertoires was computed as shared unique clonotypes divided by the size of the smaller repertoire. Three approaches were used to assess repertoire richness: RTK rarefaction, the Chao1 estimator, and Recon v2.1 estimates of unobserved clonotypes. Generation probabilities were computed with OLGA for all TCRbeta clonotypes obtained by the gDNA method from a few donors. Entries here come from immuneACCESS through TCRdb and include only in-frame sequences with V and J called. Some clones fail to appear in such tables; in the studies checked, an unresolved V gene covers under half of the shortfall, and the cause of the remainder is unknown. V and J calls and clone size are copied from that table; D and trimming were computed from the DNA. This sample is represented by about 2.4 million clones; more than 85% of them were singletons. The ten most abundant clones make up approximately 0.36% of the sample.

Healthy HIV-negative adults with no recently reported acute infections or vaccinations were included as donors. Every donor was a Caucasian adult living in Nashville, Tennessee, USA. CD4+ T cells were enriched by magnetic negative selection, after which naive cells were positively selected on CD45RA and the negative fraction was taken as the memory subset. Blood was obtained by leukapheresis, after which PBMCs were separated by Ficoll-Histopaque density gradient centrifugation and cryopreserved in liquid nitrogen vapor phase. Purity and quantity of every magnetically sorted T cell population were checked by analytical flow cytometry. Genomic DNA was isolated from each sorted fraction and quantified by UV absorbance on a Nanodrop 2000c. About this clone: The antigen it binds to is not known. Base quality data are lacking; no much larger clone is found one base away.

The germline V gene (reference sequence) supplies CDR1 WNHNN and CDR2 SYGVQD. The CDR3 holds 14 amino acids from the cysteine to the phenylalanine. The kept DNA is CDR3 alone, 42 bases in frame from the first base. V sheds 8 bases and J sheds 7 bases, leaving 20 bases between their ends. Study-wide conclusions, independent of this receptor: Naive subsets generally had larger estimated clonotype richness than memory subsets. Sampling was restricted to blood, and TCR repertoires in tissue are likely to differ from TCR repertoires in blood. When several donors were compared, the shared fraction of clonotypes was about 5.5% for naive CD4, over 3% for naive CD8, 2.3% for memory CD4, and under 0.5% for memory CD8. Because the study included only a small number of donors, the genetic and exposure-history diversity represented was limited. Higher generation probabilities were observed for clonotypes shared by all four sorted-subset donors than for non-shared clonotypes. Rarefaction of sorted-subset datasets indicated incomplete sequencing despite the large sequencing depth. Pairwise subsampling led to the expectation that sequencing depth would affect the degree of clonotype sharing among donors.

The rearranged chain carries TRBV10-1 and TRBJ2-5, with no confident D gene call. This clonotype originated in a man aged 18 to 29 in good health. Some clones in this sample may be carry-over from other donors' samples. The sample was naive CD4+ T cells from PBMCs. The cell subset or site label, as the study defines it: CD45RA+ positively selected. The bases read TGCGCCAGCTCCCACGCTGGTCCCCCAAGGACCCAGTACTTC. It encodes CASSHAGPPRTQYF.